The clone carrying this T cell receptor (beta chain) came up a few times. Antigen: not known. This specimen belongs to a study of cytomegalovirus exposure and HLA in healthy donors. Primers included in the PCR were 60 Vbeta and 13 Jbeta primers. Profiling relied on immunoSEQ multiplex PCR, and the TCRdb table lists in-frame clones only, not all of them. The table shows about 190,000 clones, with around 78% occurring only once. Study-wide results and caveats: At a 0.05 false discovery rate, a later analysis found 18,000 or so TCR beta sequences to be associated with HLA alleles. Diagnosis of cytomegalovirus status made by the classifier reportedly showed high specificity and sensitivity.

The sample consisted of PBMCs. The clonotype was recovered from a woman in her twenties or thirties in good health and CMV-seropositive.

The CDR3, as DNA: TGTGCCAGCAGAGCGACCCCGGGGGAGCAGTTCTTC. Translation gives CASRATPGEQFF. The chain links TRBV2 to TRBJ2-1; a weak D match, TRBD2 (5 bases). V gave up 6 bases and J gave up 10 bases, with 13 bases separating them. CDR1 is SNHLY, CDR2 FYNNEI, per germline. The CDR3 has 12 amino acids.